One sample yielded the 3 T cell receptor beta chains listed below, sequenced in a study of T cells after yellow fever vaccination. Via MiXCR, TCRdb re-called the 5' RACE reads, giving one row per CDR3 protein. This table holds 400,000 or so distinct CDR3 sequences, roughly 6.2% found once. The sequenced sample was PBMCs, obtained 5 days after the yellow fever booster vaccination. These receptors originate from a man between 25 and 39 years old who received the YFV17D yellow fever vaccine.

This clonotype has only a few counts. The rearrangement links TRBV4-2 to TRBJ2-7; TRBD1 aligns across 8 bases. The CDR3 is made up of 15 amino acids. Germline trimming cut 5 bases from V and 3 bases from J; bases unmatched to any gene: 9. Germline values: CDR1 LGHNA, CDR2 YNFKEQ. CDR3 sequence: CASSARPGQDYEQYF. CDR3 nucleotide sequence: TGTGCCAGCAGCGCACGACCGGGACAGGACTACGAGCAGTACTTC.

Ten or more counts support this clonotype. The chain employs TRBV7-9 and TRBJ1-5, with D maybe TRBD1 (6 bases). CDR3 length: 15 amino acids. CDR1 and CDR2 (germline): SEHNR, FQNEAQ (reference sequence). The V end was cut by 1 base, the J end by 0 bases, with 7 bases between. DNA for the CDR3: TGTGCCAGCAGCTTAGAGGGGGTTAGCAATCAGCCCCAGCATTTT. Protein product: CASSLEGVSNQPQHF.

This clonotype was detected only a few times. The gene calls are TRBV7-2 and TRBJ2-7, with 10 nucleotides matching TRBD2. Germline values: CDR1 SGHTA, CDR2 FQGNSA. Trimming removed 6 bases from V and 2 bases from J; junction bases left unmatched: 7. This CDR3 is built from 15 residues. The CDR3 loop reads CASRQGLAMTYEQYF. The CDR3, as DNA: TGTGCCAGCAGGCAGGGACTAGCGATGACCTACGAGCAGTACTTC. The complete variable domain, with remaining parts taken from reference TRBV7-2 and TRBJ2-7, reads GAGVSQSPSNKVTEKGKDVELRCDPISGHTALYWYRQSLGQGLEFLIYFQGNSAPDKSGLPSDRFSAERTGGSVSTLTIQRTQQEDSAVYLCASRQGLAMTYEQYFGPGTRLTVT.